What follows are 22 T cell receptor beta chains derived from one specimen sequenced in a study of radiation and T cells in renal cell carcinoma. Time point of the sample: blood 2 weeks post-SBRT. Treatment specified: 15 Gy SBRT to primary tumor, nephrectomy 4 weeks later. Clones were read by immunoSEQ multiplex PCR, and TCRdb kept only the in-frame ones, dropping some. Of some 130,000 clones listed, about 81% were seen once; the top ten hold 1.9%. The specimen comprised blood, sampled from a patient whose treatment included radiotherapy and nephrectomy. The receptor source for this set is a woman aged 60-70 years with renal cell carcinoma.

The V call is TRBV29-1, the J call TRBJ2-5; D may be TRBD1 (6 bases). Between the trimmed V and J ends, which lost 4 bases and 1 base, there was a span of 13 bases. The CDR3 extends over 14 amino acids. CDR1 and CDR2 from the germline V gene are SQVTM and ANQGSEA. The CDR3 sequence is CSVVKTGVQETQYF. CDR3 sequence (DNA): TGCAGCGTTGTCAAGACAGGAGTCCAAGAGACCCAGTACTTC.

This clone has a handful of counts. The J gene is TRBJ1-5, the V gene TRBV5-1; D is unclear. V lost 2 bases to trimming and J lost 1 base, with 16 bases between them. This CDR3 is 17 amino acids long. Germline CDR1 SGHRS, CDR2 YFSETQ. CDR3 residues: CASSFSVGKKSNQPQHF. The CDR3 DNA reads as TGCGCCAGCAGCTTTTCGGTGGGTAAGAAAAGCAATCAGCCCCAGCATTTT.

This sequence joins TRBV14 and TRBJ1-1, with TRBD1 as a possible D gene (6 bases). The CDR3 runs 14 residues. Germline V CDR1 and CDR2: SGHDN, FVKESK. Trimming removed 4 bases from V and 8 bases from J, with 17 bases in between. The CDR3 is CASSRETGMFEAFF. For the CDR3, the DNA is TGTGCCAGCAGCCGAGAGACAGGCATGTTCGAAGCTTTCTTT.

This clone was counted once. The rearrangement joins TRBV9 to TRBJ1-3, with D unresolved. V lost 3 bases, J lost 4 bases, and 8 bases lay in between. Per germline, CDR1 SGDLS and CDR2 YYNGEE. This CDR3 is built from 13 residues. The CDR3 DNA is TGTGCCAGCAGCGCCCCCTTGGGAAACACCATATATTTT. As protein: CASSAPLGNTIYF. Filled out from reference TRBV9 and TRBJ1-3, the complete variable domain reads DSGVTQTPKHLITATGQRVTLRCSPRSGDLSVYWYQQSLDQGLQFLIQYYNGEERAKGNILERFSAQQFPDLHSELNLSSLELGDSALYFCASSAPLGNTIYFGEGSWLTVV.

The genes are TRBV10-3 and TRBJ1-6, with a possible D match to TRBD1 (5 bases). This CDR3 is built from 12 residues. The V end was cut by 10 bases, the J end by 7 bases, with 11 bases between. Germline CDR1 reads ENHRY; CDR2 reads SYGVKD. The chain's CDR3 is CATRRDNSPLHF. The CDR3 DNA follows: TGTGCCACCAGGAGGGACAATTCACCCCTCCACTTT.

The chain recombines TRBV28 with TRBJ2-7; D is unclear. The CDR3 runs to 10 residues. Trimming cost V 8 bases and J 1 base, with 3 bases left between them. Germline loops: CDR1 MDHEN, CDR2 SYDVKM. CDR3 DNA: TGTGCCAGCCGGTCCTACGAGCAGTACTTC. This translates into CASRSYEQYF.

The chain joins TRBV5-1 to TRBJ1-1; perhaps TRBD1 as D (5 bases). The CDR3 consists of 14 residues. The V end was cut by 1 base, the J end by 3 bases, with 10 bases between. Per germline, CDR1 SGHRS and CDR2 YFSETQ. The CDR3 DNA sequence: TGCGCCAGCAGCTTGAACCTGGGGGACACTGAAGCTTTCTTT. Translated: CASSLNLGDTEAFF. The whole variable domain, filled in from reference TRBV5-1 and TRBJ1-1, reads KAGVTQTPRYLIKTRGQQVTLSCSPISGHRSVSWYQQTPGQGLQFLFEYFSETQRNKGNFPGRFSGRQFSNSRSEMNVSTLELGDSALYLCASSLNLGDTEAFFGQGTRLTVV.

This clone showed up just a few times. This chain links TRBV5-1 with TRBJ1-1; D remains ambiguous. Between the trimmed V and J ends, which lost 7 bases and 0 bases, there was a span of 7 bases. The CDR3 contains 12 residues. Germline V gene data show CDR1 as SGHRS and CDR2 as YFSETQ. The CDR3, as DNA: TGCGCCAGCGTTGACATGAACACTGAAGCTTTCTTT. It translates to CASVDMNTEAFF. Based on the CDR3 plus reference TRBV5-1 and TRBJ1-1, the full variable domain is KAGVTQTPRYLIKTRGQQVTLSCSPISGHRSVSWYQQTPGQGLQFLFEYFSETQRNKGNFPGRFSGRQFSNSRSEMNVSTLELGDSALYLCASVDMNTEAFFGQGTRLTVV.

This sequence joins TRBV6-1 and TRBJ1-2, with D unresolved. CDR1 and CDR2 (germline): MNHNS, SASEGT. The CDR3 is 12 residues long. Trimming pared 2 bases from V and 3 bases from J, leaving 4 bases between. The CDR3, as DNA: TGTGCCAGCAGTGAATTTGACTATGGCTACACCTTC. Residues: CASSEFDYGYTF.

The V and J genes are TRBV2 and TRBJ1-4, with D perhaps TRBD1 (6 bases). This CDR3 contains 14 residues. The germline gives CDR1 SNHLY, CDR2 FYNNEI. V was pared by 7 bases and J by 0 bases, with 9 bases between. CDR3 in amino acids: CASMGGSTNEKLFF. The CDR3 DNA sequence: TGTGCCAGCATGGGGGGCTCAACTAATGAAAAACTGTTTTTT.

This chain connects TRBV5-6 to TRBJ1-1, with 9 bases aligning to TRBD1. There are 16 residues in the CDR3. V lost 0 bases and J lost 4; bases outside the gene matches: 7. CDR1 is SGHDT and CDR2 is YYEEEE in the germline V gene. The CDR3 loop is CASSLAGTGLATEAFF. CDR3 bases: TGTGCCAGCAGCTTGGCCGGGACAGGGTTGGCCACTGAAGCTTTCTTT.

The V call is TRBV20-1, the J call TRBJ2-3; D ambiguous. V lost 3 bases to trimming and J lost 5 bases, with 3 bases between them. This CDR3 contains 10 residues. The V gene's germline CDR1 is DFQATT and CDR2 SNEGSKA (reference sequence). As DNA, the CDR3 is TGCAGTGCTAGGGTAGATACGCAGTATTTT. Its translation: CSARVDTQYF.

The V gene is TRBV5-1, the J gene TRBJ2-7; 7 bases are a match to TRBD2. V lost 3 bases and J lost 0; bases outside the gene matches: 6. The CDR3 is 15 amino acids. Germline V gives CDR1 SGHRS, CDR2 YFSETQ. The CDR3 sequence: CASSYLGLNSYEQYF. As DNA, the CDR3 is TGCGCCAGCAGCTACCTGGGACTAAACTCCTACGAGCAGTACTTC.

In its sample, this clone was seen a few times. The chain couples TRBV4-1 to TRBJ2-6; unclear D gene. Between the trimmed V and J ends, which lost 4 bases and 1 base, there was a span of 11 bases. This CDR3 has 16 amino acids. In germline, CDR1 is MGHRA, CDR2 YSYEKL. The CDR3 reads CASSLSLRSGANVLTF. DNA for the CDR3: TGCGCCAGCAGCCTATCGCTGCGTTCTGGGGCCAACGTCCTGACTTTC.

For the CDR3, the DNA is TGCGCCAGCAGCTTGGTTTCGGGGGTCGACTATGGCTACACCTTC. It is translated as CASSLVSGVDYGYTF. The chain couples TRBV5-1 to TRBJ1-2; a possible D gene is TRBD1 (5 bases). This CDR3 region has 15 residues. The V gene lost 0 bases and the J gene lost 3 bases, with 12 bases spanning the gap. CDR1 is SGHRS and CDR2 is YFSETQ in the germline V gene.

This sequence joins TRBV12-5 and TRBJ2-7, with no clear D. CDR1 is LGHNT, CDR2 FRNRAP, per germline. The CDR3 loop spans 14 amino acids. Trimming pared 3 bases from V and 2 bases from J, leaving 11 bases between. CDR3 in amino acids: CASGLDGYTYEQYF. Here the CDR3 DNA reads TGTGCTAGTGGTTTAGACGGGTATACCTACGAGCAGTACTTC.

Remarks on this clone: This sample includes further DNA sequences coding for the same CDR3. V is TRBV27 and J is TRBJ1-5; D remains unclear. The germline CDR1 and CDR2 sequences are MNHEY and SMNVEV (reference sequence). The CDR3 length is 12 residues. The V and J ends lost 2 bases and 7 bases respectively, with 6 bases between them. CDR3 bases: TGTGCCAGCAGTTTAATAGGCCAGCCCCAGCATTTT. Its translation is CASSLIGQPQHF.

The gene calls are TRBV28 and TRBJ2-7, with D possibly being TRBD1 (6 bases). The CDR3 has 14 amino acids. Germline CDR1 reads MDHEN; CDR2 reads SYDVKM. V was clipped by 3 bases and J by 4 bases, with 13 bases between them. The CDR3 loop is CASSFFGQLYEQYF. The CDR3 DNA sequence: TGTGCCAGCAGTTTTTTCGGACAGCTTTACGAGCAGTACTTC.

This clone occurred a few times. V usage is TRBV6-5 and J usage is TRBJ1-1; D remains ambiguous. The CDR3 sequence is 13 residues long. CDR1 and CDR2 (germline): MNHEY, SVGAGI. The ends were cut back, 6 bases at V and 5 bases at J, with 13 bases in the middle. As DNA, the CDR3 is TGTGCCAGCAGCACTCGGAGGGATACTGAAGCTTTCTTT. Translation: CASSTRRDTEAFF.

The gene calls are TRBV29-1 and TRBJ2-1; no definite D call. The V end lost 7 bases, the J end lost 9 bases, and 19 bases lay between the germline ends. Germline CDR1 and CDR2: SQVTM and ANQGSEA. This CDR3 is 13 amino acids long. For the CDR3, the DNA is TGCAGCGCCCTCTCCCCTTCCAACGGTGAGCAGTTCTTC. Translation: CSALSPSNGEQFF.

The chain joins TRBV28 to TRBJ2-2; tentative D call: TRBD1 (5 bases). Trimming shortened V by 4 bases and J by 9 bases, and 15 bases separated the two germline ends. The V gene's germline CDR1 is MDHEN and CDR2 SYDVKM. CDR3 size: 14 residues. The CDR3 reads CASSSPGRRWELFF. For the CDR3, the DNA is TGTGCCAGCAGTTCCCCAGGGCGGAGATGGGAGCTGTTTTTT.

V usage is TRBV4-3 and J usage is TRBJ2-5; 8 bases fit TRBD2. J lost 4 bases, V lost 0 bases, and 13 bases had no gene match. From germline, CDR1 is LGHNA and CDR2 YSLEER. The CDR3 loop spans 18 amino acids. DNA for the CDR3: TGCGCCAGCAGCCAAGATAGGCGGATAAGCGGGAGAGGAGAGACCCAGTACTTC. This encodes CASSQDRRISGRGETQYF.